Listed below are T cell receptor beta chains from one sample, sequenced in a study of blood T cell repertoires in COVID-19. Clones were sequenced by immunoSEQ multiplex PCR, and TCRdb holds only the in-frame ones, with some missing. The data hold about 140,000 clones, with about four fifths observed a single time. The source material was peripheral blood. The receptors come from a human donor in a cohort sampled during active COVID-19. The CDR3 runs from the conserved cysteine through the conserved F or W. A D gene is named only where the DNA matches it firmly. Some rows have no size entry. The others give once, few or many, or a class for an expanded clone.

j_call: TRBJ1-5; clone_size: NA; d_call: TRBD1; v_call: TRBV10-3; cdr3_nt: TGTGCCATCGGACCGGGACAGGGTAGCAATCAGCCCCAGCATTTT; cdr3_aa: CAIGPGQGSNQPQHF
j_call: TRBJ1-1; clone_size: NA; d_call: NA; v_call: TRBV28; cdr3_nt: TGTGCCAGCAGTTCAGTCAGGGGATCGGTCTCCACTGAAGCTTTCTTT; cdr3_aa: CASSSVRGSVSTEAFF
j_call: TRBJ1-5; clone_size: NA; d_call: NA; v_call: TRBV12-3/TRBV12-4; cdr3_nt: TGTGCCAGCAGTGTCCGGGGGCCCCAGCATTTT; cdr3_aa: CASSVRGPQHF
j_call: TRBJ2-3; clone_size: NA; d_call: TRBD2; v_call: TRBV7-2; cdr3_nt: TGTGCCAGCAGCTCGGGGGCGGGGGGCTACACAGATACGCAGTATTTT; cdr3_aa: CASSSGAGGYTDTQYF
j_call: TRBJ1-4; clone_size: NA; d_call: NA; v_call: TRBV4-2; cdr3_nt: TGTGCCAGCAGCCCTAAAGGGAGGGAGTCCTATGAAAAACTGTTTTTT; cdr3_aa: CASSPKGRESYEKLFF
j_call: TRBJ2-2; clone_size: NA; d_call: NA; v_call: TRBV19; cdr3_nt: TGTGCCAGTAGTATAGATCAGGGCCAGGTCGACACCGGGGAGCTGTTTTTT; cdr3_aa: CASSIDQGQVDTGELFF
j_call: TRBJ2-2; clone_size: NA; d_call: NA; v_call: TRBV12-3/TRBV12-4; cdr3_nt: TGTGCCAGCAGAGATACAGGGTCCGGGGAGCTGTTTTTT; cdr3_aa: CASRDTGSGELFF
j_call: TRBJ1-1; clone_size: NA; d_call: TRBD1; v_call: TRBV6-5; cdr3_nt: TGTGCCAGCGGCCTCACAGGGGACACTGAAGCTTTCTTT; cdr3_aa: CASGLTGDTEAFF
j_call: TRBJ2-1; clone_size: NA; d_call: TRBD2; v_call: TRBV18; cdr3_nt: TGTGCCAGCTCATCCGGGACTAGCGTTAGCTCCTACAATGAGCAGTTCTTC; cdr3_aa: CASSSGTSVSSYNEQFF
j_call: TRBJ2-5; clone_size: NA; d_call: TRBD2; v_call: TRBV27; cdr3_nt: TGTGCCAGCAGATCACACTCTAGCGGGGGGACGTATGAGACCCAGTACTTC; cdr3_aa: CASRSHSSGGTYETQYF
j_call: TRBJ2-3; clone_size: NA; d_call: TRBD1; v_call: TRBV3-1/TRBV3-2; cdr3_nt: TGTGCCAGCAGCCAAGGAGTACAGGGGGCAACAGATACGCAGTATTTT; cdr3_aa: CASSQGVQGATDTQYF
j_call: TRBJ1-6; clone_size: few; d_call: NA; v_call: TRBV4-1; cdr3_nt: TGCGCCAGCAGCCACCCGGGGGGCTCTTCACCCCTCCACTTT; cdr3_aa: CASSHPGGSSPLHF
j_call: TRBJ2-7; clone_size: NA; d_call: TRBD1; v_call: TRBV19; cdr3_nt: TGTGCCAGTAGTACGGGGGACAGGGTCAGTCGCTACGAGCAGTACTTC; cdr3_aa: CASSTGDRVSRYEQYF
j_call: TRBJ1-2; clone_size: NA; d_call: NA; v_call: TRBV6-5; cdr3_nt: TGTGCCTGTAAGCTCCGTGGAGGGGTGAGTGGCTACACCTTC; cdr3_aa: CACKLRGGVSGYTF
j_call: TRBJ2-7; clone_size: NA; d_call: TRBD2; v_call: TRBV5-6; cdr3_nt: TGTGCCAGCAGCTCCTACGTACTAGCGGATGGTGTCTACGAGCAGTACTTC; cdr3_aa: CASSSYVLADGVYEQYF
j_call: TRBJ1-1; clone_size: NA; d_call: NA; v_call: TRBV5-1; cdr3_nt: TGCGCCAGCAGCTTGGAGGCGGCGAACACTGAAGCTTTCTTT; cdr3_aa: CASSLEAANTEAFF
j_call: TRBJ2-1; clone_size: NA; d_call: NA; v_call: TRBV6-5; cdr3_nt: TGTGCCAGCAACCTTAGCGGAGGGTACTACAATGAGCAGTTCTTC; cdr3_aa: CASNLSGGYYNEQFF
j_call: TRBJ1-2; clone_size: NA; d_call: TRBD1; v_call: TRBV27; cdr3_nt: TGTGCCAGCAGTGATCCGGGACAGGGCTATGGCTACACCTTC; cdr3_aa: CASSDPGQGYGYTF
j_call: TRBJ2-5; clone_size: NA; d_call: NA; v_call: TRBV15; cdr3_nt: TGTGCCACCAGCAGAGATTTCGGCGAGGCCGAGACCCAGTACTTC; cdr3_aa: CATSRDFGEAETQYF
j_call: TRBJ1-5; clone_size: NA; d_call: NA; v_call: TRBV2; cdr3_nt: TGTGCCAGCAGACCCCAGGGAGGAAGCAATCAGCCCCAGCATTTT; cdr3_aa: CASRPQGGSNQPQHF
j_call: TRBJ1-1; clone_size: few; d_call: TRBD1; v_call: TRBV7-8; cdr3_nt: TGTGCCAGCAGCCGAACACCGGGACAGGGGAACACTGAAGCTTTCTTT; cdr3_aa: CASSRTPGQGNTEAFF
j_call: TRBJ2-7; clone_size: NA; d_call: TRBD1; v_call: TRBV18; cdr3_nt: TGTGCCAGCTCCCCGACCGGGACAGCAATCTACGAGCAGTACTTC; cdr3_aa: CASSPTGTAIYEQYF
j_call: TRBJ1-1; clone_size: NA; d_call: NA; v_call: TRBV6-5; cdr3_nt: TGTGCCAGCAGAATACAGGGCGGCGGGACTGAAGCTTTCTTT; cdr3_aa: CASRIQGGGTEAFF
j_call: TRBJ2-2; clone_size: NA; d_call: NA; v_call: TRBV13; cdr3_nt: TGTGCCAGCAGCTTAGTCCAGGCAGGAAACACCGGGGAGCTGTTTTTT; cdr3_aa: CASSLVQAGNTGELFF
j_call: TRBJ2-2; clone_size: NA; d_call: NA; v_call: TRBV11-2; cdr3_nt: TGTGCCAGCAGCCTCGAGAGGTGGAACACCGGGGAGCTGTTTTTT; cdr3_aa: CASSLERWNTGELFF
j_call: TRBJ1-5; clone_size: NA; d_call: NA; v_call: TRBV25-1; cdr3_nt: TGTGCCACCAAAAAATCCCCGAAAGAGGAGCCCCAGCATTTT; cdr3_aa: CATKKSPKEEPQHF
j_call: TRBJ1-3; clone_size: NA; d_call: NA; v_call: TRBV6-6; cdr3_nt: TGTGCCAGCACCTCAGGGAACACCATATATTTT; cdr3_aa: CASTSGNTIYF
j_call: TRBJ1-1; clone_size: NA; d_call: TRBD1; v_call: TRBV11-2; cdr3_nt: TGTGCCAGCAGCTTTACAGGGGGAGAAGCTTTCTTT; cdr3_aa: CASSFTGGEAFF
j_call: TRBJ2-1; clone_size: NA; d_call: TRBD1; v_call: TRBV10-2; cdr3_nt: TGCGCCAGCATCGGACAGGCCTACAATGAGCAGTTCTTC; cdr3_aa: CASIGQAYNEQFF
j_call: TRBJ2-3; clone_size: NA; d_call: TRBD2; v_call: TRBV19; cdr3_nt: TGTGCCAGTAGTATGAGAGCGGGGTCGGATACGCAGTATTTT; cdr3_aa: CASSMRAGSDTQYF
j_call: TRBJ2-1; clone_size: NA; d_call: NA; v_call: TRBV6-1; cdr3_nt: TGTGCCAGCAGTGAACCCAGGGTGGGCAATGAGCAGTTCTTC; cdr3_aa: CASSEPRVGNEQFF
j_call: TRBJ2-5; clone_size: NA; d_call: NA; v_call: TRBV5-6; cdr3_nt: TGTGCCAGCAGCTTGGAACCTAAGACCCAGTACTTC; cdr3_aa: CASSLEPKTQYF
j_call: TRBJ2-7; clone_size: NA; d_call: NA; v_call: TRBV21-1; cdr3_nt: TGTGCCCGCCCAGCGACCTCCTACGAGCAGTACTTC; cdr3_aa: CARPATSYEQYF
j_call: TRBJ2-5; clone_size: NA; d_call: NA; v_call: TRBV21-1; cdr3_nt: TGTGCCAGCAGCACTTTGCAGGGCCGACAAGAGACCCAGTACTTC; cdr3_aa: CASSTLQGRQETQYF
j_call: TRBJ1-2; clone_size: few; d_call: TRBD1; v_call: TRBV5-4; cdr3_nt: TGTGCCAGCAGCCCTTCCCCGGGACAGAAGAACTATGGCTACACCTTC; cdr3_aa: CASSPSPGQKNYGYTF
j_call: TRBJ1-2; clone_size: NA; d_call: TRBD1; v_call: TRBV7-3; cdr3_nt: TGTGCCAGCAGCCCCCGACAGGGTAACTGGAACACCTTC; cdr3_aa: CASSPRQGNWNTF
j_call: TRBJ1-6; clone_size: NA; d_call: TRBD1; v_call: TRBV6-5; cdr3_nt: TGTGCCAGCAGTTACGTTCGACAGGGTAGAAGTTCACCCCTCCACTTT; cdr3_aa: CASSYVRQGRSSPLHF
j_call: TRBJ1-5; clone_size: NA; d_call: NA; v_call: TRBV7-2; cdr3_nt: TGTGCCAGCAGCTCGACAGCCGGAATCGATCAGCCCCAGCATTTT; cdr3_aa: CASSSTAGIDQPQHF
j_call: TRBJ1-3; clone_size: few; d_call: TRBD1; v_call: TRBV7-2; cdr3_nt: TGTGCCAGCAGCGAACGGACAGGGAGGAACACCATATATTTT; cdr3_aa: CASSERTGRNTIYF
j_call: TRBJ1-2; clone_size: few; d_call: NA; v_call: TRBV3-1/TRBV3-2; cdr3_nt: TGTGCCAGCAAAGGGGGAGAAAGCTATGGCTACACCTTC; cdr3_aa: CASKGGESYGYTF
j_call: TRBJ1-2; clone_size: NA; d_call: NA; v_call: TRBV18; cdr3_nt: TGTGCCAGCTCACCATCCAAGGGAGAGTATGGCTACACCTTC; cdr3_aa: CASSPSKGEYGYTF
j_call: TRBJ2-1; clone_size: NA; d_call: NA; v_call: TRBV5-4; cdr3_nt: TGTGCCAGCAGCTTGCAGGGTGGCAATGAGCAGTTCTTC; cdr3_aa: CASSLQGGNEQFF
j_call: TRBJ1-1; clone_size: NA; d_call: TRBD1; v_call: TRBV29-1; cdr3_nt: TGCAGCGTTTATTCTAGTGACAGGGGGGGGACTGAAGCTTTCTTT; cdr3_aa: CSVYSSDRGGTEAFF